The 21 T cell receptor beta chains reported below all come from one sample, sequenced in a study of T cells in Graves' hyperthyroidism and ophthalmopathy. RNA transcripts were the template for amplifying TCR beta CDR3 regions. The HTBI set primed first-round TCR CDR3 RT-PCR. TCRdb reprocessed the multiplex PCR reads with MiXCR, giving one entry per CDR3 protein. The sample shows under 450,000 distinct CDR3 sequences, around a sixth of them seen only once. Sequenced input: blood. The source is a woman between 18 and 29 years old with Graves' hyperthyroidism.

The chain is built from TRBV15 and TRBJ2-7; 9 nucleotides line up with TRBD2. Germline CDR1 and CDR2: LNHNV and YYDKDF (reference sequence). Trimming at V came to 3 bases and at J to 5 bases, leaving 8 bases not matched to a gene. CDR3 size: 15 residues. CDR3 nucleotide sequence: TGTGCCACCAGCAGCAGTGCTAGCGGGGTGAACGAGCAGTACTTC. Protein sequence: CATSSSASGVNEQYF.

This clonotype was counted a few times. A read error may produce the germline difference seen at one junction end. The chain couples TRBV7-7 to TRBJ2-1, with 7 nucleotides matching TRBD2. The CDR3 extends over 16 amino acids. Germline V gene sequence: CDR1 SSHAT, CDR2 FNYEAQ (reference sequence). CDR3 loop: CASSLGRHRYVNEQFF. The CDR3 bases are TGTGCTAGCAGCCTCGGGAGGCACAGATACGTCAATGAGCAGTTCTTC.

This clonotype was recorded a few times. This chain joins TRBV12-3 or TRBV12-4 and TRBJ2-2; D is ambiguous. The CDR3 contains 10 residues. V lost 8 bases to trimming and J lost 4 bases, with 2 bases between them. The CDR3: CASSTGELFF. Here the CDR3 DNA reads TGTGCCAGCTCCACCGGGGAGCTGTTTTTT.

The sample holds many counts of this clonotype. The chain recombines TRBV9 with TRBJ1-1, with no clear D. This CDR3 comprises 15 residues. Germline CDR1 reads SGDLS; CDR2 reads YYNGEE. Trimming took off 3 bases at V and 3 bases at J, with 15 bases between the two ends. Written as DNA, the CDR3 is TGTGCCAGCAGCGCGGAAGGTATGTCGGACACTGAAGCTTTCTTT. Translation gives CASSAEGMSDTEAFF. The entire variable domain, with the rest obtained from reference TRBV9 and TRBJ1-1, is as follows: DSGVTQTPKHLITATGQRVTLRCSPRSGDLSVYWYQQSLDQGLQFLIQYYNGEERAKGNILERFSAQQFPDLHSELNLSSLELGDSALYFCASSAEGMSDTEAFFGQGTRLTVV.

The rearrangement joins TRBV25-1 to TRBJ2-1; D is unresolved. The length of the CDR3 is 14 residues. Germline CDR1 is MGHDK and CDR2 is SYGVNS. Trimming left V 2 bases short and J 7 bases short, with 12 bases between. CDR3 sequence (DNA): TGTGCCAGCAGTGAAACCTCTAAAAAGAATGAGCAGTTCTTC. Its translation: CASSETSKKNEQFF.

This clonotype was observed many times. The rearrangement links TRBV9 to TRBJ1-2, with TRBD1 identical over 8 bases. The germline V gene has CDR1 SGDLS and CDR2 YYNGEE. J lost 4 bases, V lost 3 bases, and 5 bases had no gene match. The CDR3 totals 14 residues. DNA for the CDR3: TGTGCCAGCAGCGGACAGGGGCCCTTCTATGGCTACACCTTC. It codes for CASSGQGPFYGYTF.

This clonotype was seen a few times. This rearrangement joins TRBV28 to TRBJ1-2, with unresolved D. The germline V gene encodes CDR1 MDHEN and CDR2 SYDVKM. V lost 6 bases, J lost 4 bases, and 18 bases lay in between. The CDR3 spans 15 residues. The CDR3 protein is CASSFPSTARYGYTF. CDR3 bases: TGTGCCAGCAGCTTTCCGTCGACGGCTCGCTATGGCTACACCTTC.

The J gene is TRBJ1-2, the V gene TRBV4-1; D is uncertain. The germline CDR1 and CDR2 sequences are MGHRA and YSYEKL. The V and J ends lost 0 bases and 5 bases respectively, with 4 bases between them. The length of the CDR3 is 12 residues. The CDR3 here is CASSQDPYGYTF. CDR3 in DNA: TGCGCCAGCAGCCAAGATCCATATGGCTACACCTTC.

In this sample, this clonotype turned up many times. CDR3 in DNA: TGTGCCAGCCGGGGTGGGGGGGGCTCCTACGAGCAGTACTTC. It specifies CASRGGGGSYEQYF. This chain connects TRBV6-1 to TRBJ2-7; 7 bases align to TRBD2. V shed 8 bases, J shed 0 bases, and the junction held 7 bases outside the gene matches. Germline V gene lookup returns CDR1 MNHNS and CDR2 SASEGT. CDR3 length equals 14 residues.

This clonotype was counted many times. CDR3 protein: CSASGLLQETQYF. Written as DNA, the CDR3 is TGCAGTGCTAGTGGCTTACTACAAGAGACCCAGTACTTC. The gene calls are TRBV20-1 and TRBJ2-5, with D unresolved. The CDR3 is made up of 13 amino acids. Germline lookup yields CDR1 DFQATT and CDR2 SNEGSKA (reference sequence). Trimming left V 3 bases short and J 2 bases short, with 10 bases between.

Only a few counts were recorded for this clonotype. The chain links TRBV20-1 to TRBJ2-2, with D tentatively TRBD2 (5 bases). This CDR3 has 13 residues. CDR1 and CDR2 (germline): DFQATT, SNEGSKA (reference sequence). V lost 6 bases, J lost 0 bases, and 8 bases lay in between. This chain's CDR3 is CSAGKPNTGELFF. Here the CDR3 DNA reads TGCAGTGCCGGGAAGCCGAACACCGGGGAGCTGTTTTTT.

There are a few counts of this clonotype. This chain connects TRBV5-1 to TRBJ2-1, with D perhaps matching TRBD1 (5 bases). Germline CDR1 is SGHRS and CDR2 is YFSETQ. V dropped 5 bases and J dropped 9 bases, with 15 bases sitting between them. The CDR3 is made up of 13 amino acids. DNA of the CDR3: TGCGCCAGCAGAAGGACACCTAACCCTGAGCAGTTCTTC. This codes for CASRRTPNPEQFF.

This clonotype was detected only a few times. This chain connects TRBV4-3 to TRBJ2-3; D might be TRBD1 or TRBD2, each matching 6 bases. The germline V gene encodes CDR1 LGHNA and CDR2 YSLEER. V dropped 1 base and J dropped 4 bases, with 18 bases sitting between them. The CDR3 covers 17 residues. The CDR3 here is CASSQVGPRGEADTQYF. DNA for the CDR3: TGCGCCAGCAGCCAAGTAGGGCCTAGGGGGGAAGCAGATACGCAGTATTTT.

The chain uses TRBV20-1 and TRBJ2-5; 10 bases align to TRBD2. CDR1 DFQATT and CDR2 SNEGSKA come from the germline V gene (reference sequence). The CDR3 length is 13 residues. CDR3: CSFTLAGEETQYF. In nucleotides, the CDR3 is TGCAGCTTCACCCTAGCGGGAGAAGAGACCCAGTACTTC.

This clonotype was found a few times. This chain uses TRBV7-6 with TRBJ1-1, with D perhaps TRBD1 (5 bases). The CDR3 is made up of 14 amino acids. The germline V gene encodes CDR1 SGHVS and CDR2 FNYEAQ. V was trimmed by 5 bases and J by 7 bases, leaving 17 bases between them. DNA of the CDR3: TGTGCCAGCAGCCAAACACCACAGGATTTTGAAGCTTTCTTT. This translates into CASSQTPQDFEAFF.

This clonotype has more than one count but fewer than ten. The rearrangement links TRBV20-1 to TRBJ2-5; 9 bases align to TRBD2. The V and J ends lost 2 bases and 1 base, in that order; junction bases with no gene match: 8. Germline assignment: CDR1 DFQATT and CDR2 SNEGSKA (reference sequence). The CDR3 is 16 residues long. The CDR3, as DNA: TGCAGTGCTAGATCCCCGGGACTAGCAATCCAAGAGACCCAGTACTTC. Translating gives CSARSPGLAIQETQYF.

The rearrangement uses TRBV11-2 and TRBJ1-2; possible D gene TRBD1, 6 bases. CDR1 is SGHAT and CDR2 is FQNNGV in the germline V gene. Trimming removed 1 base at V and 1 base at J, with 13 bases between. The CDR3 runs 16 residues. The CDR3 is CASSLGGGGINYGYTF. DNA of the CDR3: TGTGCCAGCAGCTTAGGAGGGGGAGGAATTAACTATGGCTACACCTTC.

This sequence joins TRBV20-1 and TRBJ2-7; 13 bases are a match to TRBD2. V shed 3 bases, J shed 7 bases, and the junction held 9 bases outside the gene matches. CDR1 is DFQATT, CDR2 SNEGSKA, per germline (reference sequence). This CDR3 has 15 amino acids. The CDR3 DNA reads as TGCAGTGCTAGCCAACTAGCGGGAGGGCCGCAAGAGCAGTACTTC. It translates to CSASQLAGGPQEQYF.

This clonotype appeared many times. The V gene is TRBV20-1, the J gene TRBJ2-1, with 8 bases fitting TRBD2. The CDR3 is made up of 15 amino acids. Germline V CDR1 and CDR2: DFQATT, SNEGSKA (reference sequence). V lost 3 bases to trimming and J lost 10 bases; unmatched junction nucleotides: 14. The CDR3 coding sequence is TGCAGTGCTAGTGCCCTGGGACTAGTCCCCATAGAGCAGTTCTTC. Translation gives CSASALGLVPIEQFF.

The chain combines TRBV7-9 with TRBJ1-1; D is perhaps TRBD1 (5 bases). V lost 2 bases and J lost 6, with 22 bases in between. CDR1 SEHNR and CDR2 FQNEAQ come from the germline V gene (reference sequence). The length of the CDR3 is 17 residues. CDR3 residues: CASSLPRGYLLDSEAFF. DNA of the CDR3: TGTGCCAGCAGCTTACCGCGGGGCTACCTACTAGACTCTGAAGCTTTCTTT. Combining the CDR3 with reference TRBV7-9 and TRBJ1-1 gives the whole variable domain DTGVSQNPRHKITKRGQNVTFRCDPISEHNRLYWYRQTLGQGPEFLTYFQNEAQLEKSRLLSDRFSAERPKGSFSTLEIQRTEQGDSAMYLCASSLPRGYLLDSEAFFGQGTRLTVV.

This clonotype came up many times. V usage is TRBV7-6 and J usage is TRBJ2-1; weak D call: TRBD1 (6 bases). There are 15 residues in the CDR3. V was pared by 5 bases and J by 9 bases, with 20 bases between. Germline loops: CDR1 SGHVS, CDR2 FNYEAQ. The CDR3 here is CASSPGTRGTTEQFF. DNA of the CDR3: TGTGCCAGCAGCCCCGGGACCAGGGGAACCACTGAGCAGTTCTTC.